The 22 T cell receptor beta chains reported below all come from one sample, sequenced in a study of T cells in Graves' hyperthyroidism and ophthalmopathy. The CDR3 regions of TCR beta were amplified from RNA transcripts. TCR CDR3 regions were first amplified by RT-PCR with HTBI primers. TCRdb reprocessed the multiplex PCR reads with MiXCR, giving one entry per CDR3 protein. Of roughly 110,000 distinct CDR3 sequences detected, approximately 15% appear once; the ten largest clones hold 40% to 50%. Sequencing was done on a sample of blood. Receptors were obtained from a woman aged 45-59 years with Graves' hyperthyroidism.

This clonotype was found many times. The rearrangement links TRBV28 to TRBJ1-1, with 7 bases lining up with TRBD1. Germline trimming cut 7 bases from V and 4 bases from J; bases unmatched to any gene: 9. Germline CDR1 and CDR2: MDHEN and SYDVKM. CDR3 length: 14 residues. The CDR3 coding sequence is TGTGCCAGCACCCCGACAGGGTTTACCACTGAAGCTTTCTTT. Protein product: CASTPTGFTTEAFF.

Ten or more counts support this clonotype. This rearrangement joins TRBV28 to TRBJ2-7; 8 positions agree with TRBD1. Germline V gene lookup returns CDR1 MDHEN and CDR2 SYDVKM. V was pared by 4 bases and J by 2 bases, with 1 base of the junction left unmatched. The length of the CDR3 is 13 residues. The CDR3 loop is CASSWGQAYEQYV. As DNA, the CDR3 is TGTGCCAGCAGTTGGGGACAGGCCTACGAGCAGTACGTC.

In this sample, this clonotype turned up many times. Here the CDR3 DNA reads TGTGCCAGCTCACTAGGGACTACCTACACCGGGGAGCTGTTTTTT. It specifies CASSLGTTYTGELFF. J is TRBJ2-2 and V is TRBV18, with 7 nucleotides matching TRBD2. This CDR3 comprises 15 residues. The germline V gene has CDR1 KGHSH and CDR2 LQKENI. J gave up 3 bases and V 4 bases, and 5 bases lay outside the gene matches.

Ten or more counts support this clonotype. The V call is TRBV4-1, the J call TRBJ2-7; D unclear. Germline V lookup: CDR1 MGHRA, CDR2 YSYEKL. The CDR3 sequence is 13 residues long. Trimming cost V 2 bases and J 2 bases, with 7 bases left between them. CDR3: CASSQPDTYEQYF. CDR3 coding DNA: TGCGCCAGCAGCCAACCAGATACCTACGAGCAGTACTTC.

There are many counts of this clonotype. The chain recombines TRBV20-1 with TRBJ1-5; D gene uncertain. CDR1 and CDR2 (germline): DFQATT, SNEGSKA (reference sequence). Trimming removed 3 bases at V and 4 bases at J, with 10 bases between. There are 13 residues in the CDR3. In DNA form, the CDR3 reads TGCAGTGCTAGTGAGTATCGGAATCAGCCCCAGCATTTT. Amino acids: CSASEYRNQPQHF.

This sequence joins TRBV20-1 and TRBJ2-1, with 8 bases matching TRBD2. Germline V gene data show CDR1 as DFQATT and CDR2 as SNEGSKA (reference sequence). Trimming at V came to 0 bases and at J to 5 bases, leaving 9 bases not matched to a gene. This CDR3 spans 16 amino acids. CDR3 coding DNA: TGCAGTGCTAGAGACCCCTGGCTAGCGGGCAACAATGAGCAGTTCTTC. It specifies CSARDPWLAGNNEQFF.

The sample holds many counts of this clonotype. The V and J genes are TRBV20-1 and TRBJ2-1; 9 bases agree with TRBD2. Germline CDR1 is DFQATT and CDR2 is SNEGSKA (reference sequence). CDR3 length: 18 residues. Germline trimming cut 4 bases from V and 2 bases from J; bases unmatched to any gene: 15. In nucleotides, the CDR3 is TGCAGTGCTAAAGGGGGCTTAGCAGCGGGGGGCCCCTACAATGAGCAGTTCTTC. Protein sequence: CSAKGGLAAGGPYNEQFF.

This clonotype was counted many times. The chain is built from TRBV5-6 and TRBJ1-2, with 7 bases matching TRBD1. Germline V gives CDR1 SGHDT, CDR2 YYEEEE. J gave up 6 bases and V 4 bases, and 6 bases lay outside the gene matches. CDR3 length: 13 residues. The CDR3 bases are TGTGCCAGCAGCCCGGGGACAGCTAATGGCTACACCTTC. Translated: CASSPGTANGYTF.

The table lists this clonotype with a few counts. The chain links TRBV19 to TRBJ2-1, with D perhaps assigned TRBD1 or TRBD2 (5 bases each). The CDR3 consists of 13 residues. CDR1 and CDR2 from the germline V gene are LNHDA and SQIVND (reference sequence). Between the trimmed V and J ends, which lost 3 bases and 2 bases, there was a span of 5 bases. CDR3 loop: CASSMGAYNEQFF. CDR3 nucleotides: TGTGCCAGTAGTATGGGGGCCTACAATGAGCAGTTCTTC.

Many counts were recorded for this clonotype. The CDR3 DNA sequence: TGTGCCAGCAGGGGACAGAGCATGAACACTGAAGCTTTCTTT. This gives the protein CASRGQSMNTEAFF. The chain joins TRBV12-3 or TRBV12-4 to TRBJ1-1; TRBD1 matches at 7 bases. This CDR3 is 14 amino acids long. Trimming took 6 bases from V and 0 from J; bases not matched to a gene: 4.

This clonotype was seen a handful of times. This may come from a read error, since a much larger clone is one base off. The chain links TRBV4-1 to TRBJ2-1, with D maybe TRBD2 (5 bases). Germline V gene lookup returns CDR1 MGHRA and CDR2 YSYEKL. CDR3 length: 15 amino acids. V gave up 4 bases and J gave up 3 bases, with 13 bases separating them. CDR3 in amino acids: CASSRGGQLYNEQFF. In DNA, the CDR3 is TGCGCCAGCAGCCGAGGAGGTCAGCTCTACAATGAGCAGTTCTTC.

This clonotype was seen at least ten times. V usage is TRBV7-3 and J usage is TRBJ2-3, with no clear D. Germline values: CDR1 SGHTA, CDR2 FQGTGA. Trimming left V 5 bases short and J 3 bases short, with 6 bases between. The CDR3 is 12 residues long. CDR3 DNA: TGTGCCAGCAGCGCCCAAACAGATACGCAGTATTTT. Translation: CASSAQTDTQYF.

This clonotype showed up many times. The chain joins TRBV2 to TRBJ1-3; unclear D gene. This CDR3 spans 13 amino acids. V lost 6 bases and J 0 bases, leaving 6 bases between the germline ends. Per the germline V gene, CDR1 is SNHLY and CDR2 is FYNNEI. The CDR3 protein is CASSPGSGNTIYF. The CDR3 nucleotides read TGTGCCAGCAGCCCTGGCTCTGGAAACACCATATATTTT.

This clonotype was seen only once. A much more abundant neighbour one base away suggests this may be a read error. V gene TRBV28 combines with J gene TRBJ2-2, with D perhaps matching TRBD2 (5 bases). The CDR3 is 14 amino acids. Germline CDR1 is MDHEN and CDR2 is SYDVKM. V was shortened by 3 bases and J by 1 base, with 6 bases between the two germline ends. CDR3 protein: CASSFGVNTGELFF. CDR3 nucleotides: TGTGCCAGCAGTTTCGGGGTGAACACCGGGGAGCTGTTTTTT.

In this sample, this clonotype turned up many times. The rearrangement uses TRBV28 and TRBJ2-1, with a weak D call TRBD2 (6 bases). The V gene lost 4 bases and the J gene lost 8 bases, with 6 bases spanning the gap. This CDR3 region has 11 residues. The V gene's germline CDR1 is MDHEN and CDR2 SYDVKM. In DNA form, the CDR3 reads TGTGCCAGCAGTTGGGAGGATGAGCAGTTCTTC. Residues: CASSWEDEQFF.

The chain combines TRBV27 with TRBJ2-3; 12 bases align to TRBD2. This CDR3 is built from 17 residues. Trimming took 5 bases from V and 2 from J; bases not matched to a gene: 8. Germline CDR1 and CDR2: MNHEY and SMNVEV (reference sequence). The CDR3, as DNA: TGTGCCAGCAGTCCCCAGGGACTAGCGGGTTACACAGATACGCAGTATTTT. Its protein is CASSPQGLAGYTDTQYF.

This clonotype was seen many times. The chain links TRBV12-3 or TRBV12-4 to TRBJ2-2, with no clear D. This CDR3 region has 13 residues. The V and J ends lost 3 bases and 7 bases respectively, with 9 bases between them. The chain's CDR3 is CASSFQLVGELFF. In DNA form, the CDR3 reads TGTGCCAGCAGTTTCCAGTTGGTCGGGGAGCTGTTTTTT.

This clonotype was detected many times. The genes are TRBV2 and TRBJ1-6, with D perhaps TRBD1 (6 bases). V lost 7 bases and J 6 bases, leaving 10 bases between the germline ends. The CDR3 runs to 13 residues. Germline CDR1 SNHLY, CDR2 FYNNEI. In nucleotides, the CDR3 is TGTGCCAGCATGGGGGCAGCTAATTCACCCCTCCACTTT. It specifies CASMGAANSPLHF. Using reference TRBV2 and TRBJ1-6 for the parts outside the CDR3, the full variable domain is EPEVTQTPSHQVTQMGQEVILRCVPISNHLYFYWYRQILGQKVEFLVSFYNNEISEKSEIFDDQFSVERPDGSNFTLKIRSTKLEDSAMYFCASMGAANSPLHFGNGTRLTVT.

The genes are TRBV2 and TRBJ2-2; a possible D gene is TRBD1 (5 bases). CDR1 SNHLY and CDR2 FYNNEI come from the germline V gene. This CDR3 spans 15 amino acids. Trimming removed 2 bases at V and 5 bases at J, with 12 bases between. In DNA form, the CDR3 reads TGTGCCAGCAGTGAACAGGCAGGGAAAACCGGGGAGCTGTTTTTT. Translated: CASSEQAGKTGELFF.

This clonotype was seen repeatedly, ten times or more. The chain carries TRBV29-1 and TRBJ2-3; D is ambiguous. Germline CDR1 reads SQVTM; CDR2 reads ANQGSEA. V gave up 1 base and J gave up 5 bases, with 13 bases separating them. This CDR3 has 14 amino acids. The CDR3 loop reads CSVEGLTTVDTQYF. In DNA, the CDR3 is TGCAGCGTTGAAGGCCTGACGACCGTAGATACGCAGTATTTT.

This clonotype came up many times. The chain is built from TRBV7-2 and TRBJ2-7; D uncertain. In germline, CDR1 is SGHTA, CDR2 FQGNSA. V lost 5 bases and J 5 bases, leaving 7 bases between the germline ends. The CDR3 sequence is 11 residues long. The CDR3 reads CASSPNNEQYF. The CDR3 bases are TGTGCCAGCAGCCCGAACAACGAGCAGTACTTC. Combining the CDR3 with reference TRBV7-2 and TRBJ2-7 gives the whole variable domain GAGVSQSPSNKVTEKGKDVELRCDPISGHTALYWYRQSLGQGLEFLIYFQGNSAPDKSGLPSDRFSAERTGGSVSTLTIQRTQQEDSAVYLCASSPNNEQYFGPGTRLTVT.

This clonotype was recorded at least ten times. DNA of the CDR3: TGTGCCAGCAGCTTAGGCCTCCACCAATACAATGAGCAGTTCTTC. Protein product: CASSLGLHQYNEQFF. The chain has TRBV7-3 and TRBJ2-1; D is ambiguous. Germline V gene data show CDR1 as SGHTA and CDR2 as FQGTGA. The CDR3 is 15 amino acids. The ends were cut back, 2 bases at V and 4 bases at J, with 12 bases in the middle.